The clone carrying this T cell receptor (beta chain) was observed a handful of times. The antigen remains undetermined. The source of the sample is a study of persistence of HIV-infected CD4 T cells. Study-wide results and caveats: Degenerate expanded CDR3beta sequences were enriched among CMV- and Gag-responding cells.

The stimulus was lysate of CMV-infected fibroblasts, 10 ug/mL. Sorting of responding CD4+ T cells relied on upregulated CD40 ligand together with CD69. These HIV-1-infected adults initiated suppressive ART in chronic infection. A roughly 17-hour stimulation of CD8-depleted PBMCs used anti-CD28/CD49d costimulation, CD40-blocking antibody and enfuvirtide. Germline V gene sequence: CDR1 MNHEY, CDR2 SMNVEV (reference sequence). The CDR3 runs 17 residues. The V gene lost 3 bases and the J gene lost 0 bases, with 14 bases spanning the gap. This was the immunoSEQ version 4 assay in survey mode. Method: immunoSEQ multiplex PCR; TCRdb's copy keeps in-frame clones and lacks some. This sample has about 7,500 clones, with roughly three fifths found just once.

Sequenced material: CD4+ T cells sorted from PBMCs after approximately 19-hour stimulation, taken from a patient who received antiretroviral therapy. The rearrangement uses TRBV27 and TRBJ2-2, with TRBD2 as a possible D gene (6 bases). The TCR originated in an adult man with HIV who was CMV-seropositive. CDR3 coding DNA: TGTGCCAGCAGTTTCGGGCTAGCGCGATCGAACACCGGGGAGCTGTTTTTT. Its protein product is CASSFGLARSNTGELFF.